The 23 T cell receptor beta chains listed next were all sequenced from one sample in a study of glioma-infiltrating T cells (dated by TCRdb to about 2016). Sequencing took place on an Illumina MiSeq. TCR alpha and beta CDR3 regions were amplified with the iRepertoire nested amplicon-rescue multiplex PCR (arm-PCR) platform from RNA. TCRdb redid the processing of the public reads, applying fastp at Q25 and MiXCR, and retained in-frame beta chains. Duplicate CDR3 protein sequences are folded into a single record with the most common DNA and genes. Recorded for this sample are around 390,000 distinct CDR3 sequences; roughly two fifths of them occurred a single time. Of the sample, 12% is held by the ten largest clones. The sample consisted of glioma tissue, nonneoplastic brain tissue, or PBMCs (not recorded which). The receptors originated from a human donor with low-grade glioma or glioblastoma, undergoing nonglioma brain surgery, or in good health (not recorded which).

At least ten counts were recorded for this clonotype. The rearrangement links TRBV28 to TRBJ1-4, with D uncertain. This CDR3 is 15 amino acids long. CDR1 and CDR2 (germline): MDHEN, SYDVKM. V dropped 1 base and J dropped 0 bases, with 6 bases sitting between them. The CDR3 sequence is CASSLLTATNEKLFF. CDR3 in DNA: TGTGCCAGCAGTTTATTGACTGCAACTAATGAAAAACTGTTTTTT.

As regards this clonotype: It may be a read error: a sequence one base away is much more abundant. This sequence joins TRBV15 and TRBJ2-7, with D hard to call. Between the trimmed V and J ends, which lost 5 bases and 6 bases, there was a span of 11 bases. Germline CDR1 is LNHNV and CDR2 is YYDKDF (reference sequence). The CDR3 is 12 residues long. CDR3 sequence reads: CATSDSWGEQYF. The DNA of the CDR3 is TGTGCCACCAGCGATAGTTGGGGCGAGCAGTACTTC. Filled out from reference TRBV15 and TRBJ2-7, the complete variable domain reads DAMVIQNPRYQVTQFGKPVTLSCSQTLNHNVMYWYQQKSSQAPKLLFHYYDKDFNNEADTPDNFQSRRPNTSFCFLDIRSPGLGDTAMYLCATSDSWGEQYFGPGTRLTVT.

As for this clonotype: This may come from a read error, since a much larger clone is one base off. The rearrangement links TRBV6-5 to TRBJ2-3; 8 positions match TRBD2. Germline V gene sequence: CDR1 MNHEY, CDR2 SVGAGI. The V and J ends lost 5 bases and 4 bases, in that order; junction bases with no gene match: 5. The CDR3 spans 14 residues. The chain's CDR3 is CASSTRLAPDTQYF. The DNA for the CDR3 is TGTGCCAGCAGTACCCGACTAGCGCCAGATACGCAGTATTTT.

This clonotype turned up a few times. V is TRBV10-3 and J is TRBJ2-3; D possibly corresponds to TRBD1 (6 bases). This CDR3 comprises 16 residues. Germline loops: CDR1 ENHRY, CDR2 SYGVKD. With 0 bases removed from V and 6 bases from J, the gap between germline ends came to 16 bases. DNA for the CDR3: TGTGCCATCAGTGAGTCGATTGCGGTAACAGGGGATACGCAGTATTTT. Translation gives CAISESIAVTGDTQYF.

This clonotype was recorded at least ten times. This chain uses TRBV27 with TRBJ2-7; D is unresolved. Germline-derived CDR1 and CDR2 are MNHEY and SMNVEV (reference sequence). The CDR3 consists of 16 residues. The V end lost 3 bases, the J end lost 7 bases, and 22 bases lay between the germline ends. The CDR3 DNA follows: TGTGCCAGCAGTTTGGTTGCAGGCGAATCCACTTGGGAGCAGTACTTC. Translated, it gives CASSLVAGESTWEQYF.

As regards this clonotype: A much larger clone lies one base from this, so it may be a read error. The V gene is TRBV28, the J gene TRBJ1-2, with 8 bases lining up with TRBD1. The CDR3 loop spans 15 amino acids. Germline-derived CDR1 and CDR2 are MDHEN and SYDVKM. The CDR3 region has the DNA TGTACCAGCAGATCTATTCACAGGGGGGGCTATGGCTACACCTTC. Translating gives CTSRSIHRGGYGYTF.

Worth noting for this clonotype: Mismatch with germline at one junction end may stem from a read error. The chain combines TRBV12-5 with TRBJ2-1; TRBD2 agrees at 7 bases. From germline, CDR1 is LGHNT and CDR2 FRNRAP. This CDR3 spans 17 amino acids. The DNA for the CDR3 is TGTGCTAGTGGTTTGGTATTTGGGACTAACTCCTACAATGGGCAGTTCTTC. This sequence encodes CASGLVFGTNSYNGQFF.

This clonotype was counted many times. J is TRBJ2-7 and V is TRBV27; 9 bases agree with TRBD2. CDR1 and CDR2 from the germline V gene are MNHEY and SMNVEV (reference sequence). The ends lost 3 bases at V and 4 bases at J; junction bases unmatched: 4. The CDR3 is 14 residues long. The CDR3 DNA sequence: TGTGCCAGCAGTTTGGCTAGCGGGACGTACGAGCAGTACTTC. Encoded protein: CASSLASGTYEQYF.

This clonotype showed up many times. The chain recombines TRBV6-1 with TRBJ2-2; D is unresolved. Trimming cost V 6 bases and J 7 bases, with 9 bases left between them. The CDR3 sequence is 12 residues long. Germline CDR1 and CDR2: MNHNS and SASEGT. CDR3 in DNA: TGTGCCAGCAGGGATGTACGCGGGGAGCTGTTTTTT. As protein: CASRDVRGELFF.

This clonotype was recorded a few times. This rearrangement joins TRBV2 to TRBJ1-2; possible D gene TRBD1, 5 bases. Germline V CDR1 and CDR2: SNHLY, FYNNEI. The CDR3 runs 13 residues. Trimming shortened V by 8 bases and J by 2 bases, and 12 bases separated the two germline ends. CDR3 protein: CASAGTENYGYTF. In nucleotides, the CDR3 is TGTGCCAGCGCCGGGACGGAGAACTATGGCTACACCTTC.

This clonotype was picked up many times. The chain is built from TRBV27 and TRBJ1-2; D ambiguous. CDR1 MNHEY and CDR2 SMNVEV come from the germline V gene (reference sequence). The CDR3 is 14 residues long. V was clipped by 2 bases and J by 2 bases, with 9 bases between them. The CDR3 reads CASSLVGGNYGYTF. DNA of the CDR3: TGTGCCAGCAGTTTAGTCGGCGGAAACTATGGCTACACCTTC.

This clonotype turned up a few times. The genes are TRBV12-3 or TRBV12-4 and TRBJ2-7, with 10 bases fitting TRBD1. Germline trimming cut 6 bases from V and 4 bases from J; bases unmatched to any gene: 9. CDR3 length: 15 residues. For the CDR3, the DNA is TGTGCCAGCAGCACTCTCCGGGACAGGGGATACGAGCAGTACTTC. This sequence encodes CASSTLRDRGYEQYF.

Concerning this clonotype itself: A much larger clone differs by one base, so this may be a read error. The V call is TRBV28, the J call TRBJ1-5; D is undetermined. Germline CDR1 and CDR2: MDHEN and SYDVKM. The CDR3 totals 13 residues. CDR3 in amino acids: CARSLTTNQPQHF. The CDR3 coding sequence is TGTGCCAGAAGTTTAACGACAAATCAGCCCCAGCATTTT.

CDR3 amino acids: CASSPRVGRVTEAFF. For the CDR3, the DNA is TGTGCCAGCAGCCCCCGGGTGGGGCGCGTCACTGAAGCTTTCTTT. This rearrangement joins TRBV7-2 to TRBJ1-1; a possible D gene is TRBD1 (5 bases). This CDR3 is 15 amino acids long. Trimming took 5 bases from V and 4 from J, leaving 17 bases between them. In germline, CDR1 is SGHTA, CDR2 FQGNSA. Drawing the rest from reference TRBV7-2 and TRBJ1-1, the complete variable domain is GAGVSQSPSNKVTEKGKDVELRCDPISGHTALYWYRQSLGQGLEFLIYFQGNSAPDKSGLPSDRFSAERTGGSVSTLTIQRTQQEDSAVYLCASSPRVGRVTEAFFGQGTRLTVV.

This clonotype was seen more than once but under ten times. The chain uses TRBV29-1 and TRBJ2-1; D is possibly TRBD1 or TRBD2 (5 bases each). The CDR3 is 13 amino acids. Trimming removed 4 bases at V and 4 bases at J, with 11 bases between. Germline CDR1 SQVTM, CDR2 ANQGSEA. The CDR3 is CSVVGVLYNEQFF. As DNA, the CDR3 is TGCAGCGTTGTGGGGGTGCTATACAATGAGCAGTTCTTC.

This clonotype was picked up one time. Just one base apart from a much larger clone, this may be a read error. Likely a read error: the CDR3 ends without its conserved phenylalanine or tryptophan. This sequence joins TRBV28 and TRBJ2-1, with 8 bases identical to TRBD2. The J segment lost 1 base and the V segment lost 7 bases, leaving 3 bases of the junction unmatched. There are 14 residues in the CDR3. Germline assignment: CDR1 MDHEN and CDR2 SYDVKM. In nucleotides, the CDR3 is TGTGCCAGCAAGGCGGGGGGTTCCTACAATGAGCAGTTCCTC. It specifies CASKAGGSYNEQFL.

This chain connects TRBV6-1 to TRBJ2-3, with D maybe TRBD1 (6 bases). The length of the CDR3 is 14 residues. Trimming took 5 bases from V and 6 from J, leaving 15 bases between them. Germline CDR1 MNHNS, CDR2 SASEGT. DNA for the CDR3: TGTGCCAGCAGTCCGACAGGTAGAGCCGATACGCAGTATTTT. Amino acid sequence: CASSPTGRADTQYF.

The CDR3 is CASSLPARDMAYEQYF. The CDR3 nucleotides read TGTGCCAGCAGTTTACCAGCCCGGGACATGGCCTACGAGCAGTACTTC. The genes are TRBV27 and TRBJ2-7; possibly TRBD1 for D (6 bases). Trimming took 2 bases from V and 2 from J, leaving 16 bases between them. The CDR3 loop spans 16 amino acids. From germline, CDR1 is MNHEY and CDR2 SMNVEV (reference sequence).

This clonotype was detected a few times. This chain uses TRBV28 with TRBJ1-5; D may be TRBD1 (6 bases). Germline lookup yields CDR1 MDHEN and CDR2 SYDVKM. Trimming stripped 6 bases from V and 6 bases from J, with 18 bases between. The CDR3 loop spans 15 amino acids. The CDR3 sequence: CASRVVGGRGQPQHF. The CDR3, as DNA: TGTGCCAGCAGAGTGGTGGGGGGGCGCGGTCAGCCCCAGCATTTT.

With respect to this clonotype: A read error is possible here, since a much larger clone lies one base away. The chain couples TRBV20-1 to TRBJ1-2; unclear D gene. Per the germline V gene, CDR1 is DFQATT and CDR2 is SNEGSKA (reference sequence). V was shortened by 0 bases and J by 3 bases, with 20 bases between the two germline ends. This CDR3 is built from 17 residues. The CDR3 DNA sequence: TGCAGTGCTAGAGATCCCTTCACCAGGCAAGCTGACTATGGCTACACCTTC. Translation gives CSARDPFTRQADYGYTF.

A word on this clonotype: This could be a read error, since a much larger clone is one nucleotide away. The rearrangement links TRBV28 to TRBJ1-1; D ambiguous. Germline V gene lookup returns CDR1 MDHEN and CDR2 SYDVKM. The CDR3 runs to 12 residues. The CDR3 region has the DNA TGTGCCATCTCAGTGATGAACACTGAAGATTTCTTT. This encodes CAISVMNTEDFF.

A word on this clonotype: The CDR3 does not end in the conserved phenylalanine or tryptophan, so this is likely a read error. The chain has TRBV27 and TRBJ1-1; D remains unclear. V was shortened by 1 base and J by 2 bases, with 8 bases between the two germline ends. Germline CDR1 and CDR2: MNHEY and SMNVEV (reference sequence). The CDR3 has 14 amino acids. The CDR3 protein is CASSLYDSNTEAFS. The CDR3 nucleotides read TGTGCCAGCAGTTTATACGATTCAAACACTGAAGCTTTCTCT.

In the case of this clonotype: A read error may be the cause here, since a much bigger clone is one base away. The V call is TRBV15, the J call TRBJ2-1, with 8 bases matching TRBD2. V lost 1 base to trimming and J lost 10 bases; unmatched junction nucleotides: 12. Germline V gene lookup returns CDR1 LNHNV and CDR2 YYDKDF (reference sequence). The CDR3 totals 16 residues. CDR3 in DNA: TGTGCCACCAGCAGAGTCCAGCGGGAGACCCCCGGGGAGCAGTTCTTC. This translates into CATSRVQRETPGEQFF.